This entry is about one T cell receptor (beta chain). Assay used: immunoSEQ multiplex PCR; TCRdb lists only in-frame clones, some missing. The table includes approximately 44,000 clones, more than 90% detected once. This entry comes from a study of T cell changes during pregnancy in multiple sclerosis. V shed 7 bases and J 4 bases; nucleotides not matched to a gene: 11. This CDR3 contains 15 residues. Germline V gives CDR1 SGHTA, CDR2 FQGNSA. The TCR originated in a female donor in good health, enrolled as a control in a pregnancy study. The material sequenced was CD4+ T cells from peripheral blood mononuclear cells, taken in the second trimester of pregnancy. The chain couples TRBV7-2 to TRBJ2-7; 9 positions agree with TRBD2. DNA of the CDR3: TGTGCCAGCACCTCCCGGGGGACTAGCACGTACGAGCAGTACTTC. This gives the protein CASTSRGTSTYEQYF.